The text below deals with one TCR beta chain. This clone has a single count. Its antigen remains undetermined. No quality values exist for individual bases; no much larger clone is one base distant. At diagnosis, peripheral blood, uninvolved tumor-adjacent lung and tumor were collected and stored as a combination of fresh-frozen and FFPE material. For TCR repertoire profiling, blood samples were analyzed in the form of peripheral blood mononuclear cells. This specimen comes from a study of T cells in localized non-small cell lung cancer (dated by TCRdb to 2018 to 2021). Concerning the study at large: The study examined T cell repertoires in 200 to 300 patients with early-stage NSCLC and compared tumors with uninvolved tumor-adjacent lungs. NSCLC patients had a mean age of approximately 66 years, and 129 were male and 107 female. The cohort comprised some 240 treatment-naïve NSCLC patients with resected, localized lung tumors. Points the paper makes about the study in general: Uninvolved tumor-adjacent lung showed the highest T cell clonality, higher than tumor, which suggests more focused antigenic responses in the uninvolved tumor-adjacent lung. Higher blood T cell density associated with longer overall survival, while higher adjacent-lung clonality associated with shorter survival. Because multi-region tumor sequencing was not done, intratumor heterogeneity could not be ruled out. Of the top 100 tumor clones, a median of approximately 60 were detected in paired uninvolved adjacent lung; about 28 were also among that lung's top 100. Because the study design was exploratory, TCR variables were selected using unadjusted p-values without false-discovery rate correction.

TCR beta CDR3 regions were sequenced from DNA using the immunoSEQ Assay. Per the source publication's procedure: T cell density was computed as TCR beta template counts normalized to usable DNA estimated by amplifying housekeeping genes. Richness was estimated using the preseqR package, with extrapolation to 400,000 templates for PBMC samples and to 120,000 templates for tissue samples. Clonality was taken to be one minus Pielou's evenness. Differential abundance testing on productive amino-acid clonotypes, with a minimum total count of 5 and an alpha of 0.1, was used to identify tissue-enriched TCRs. Repertoire overlap between compartments was quantified with the Jaccard Index and Morisita Overlap Index. TCR beta CDR3s were clustered by GLIPH together with public tetramer-defined viral CDR3s, and at least three viral sequences plus V-gene enrichment were required for viral motifs. Held by TCRdb, this immuneACCESS table contains in-frame sequences only and omits some clones. Under half of the omission traces to an unresolved V gene where checked; the cause of the rest is unknown. V and J calls and clone size are as listed in that table; D and trimming were resolved from the DNA. In all, the sample holds 26,000 or so clones, and 75% to 90% of those were seen once. The top ten hold 11% to 15% of the sample.

This receptor was taken from a female donor of 60 years or more with stage I lung adenocarcinoma. The sample in question was peripheral blood, obtained before any cancer treatment.

The DNA is TGTGCCACCGGGCAGGGTGGCTACACCTTC. The encoded protein is CATGQGGYTF. The V gene is TRBV10-3 and the J gene is TRBJ1-2; the D segment could be TRBD1, given 5 matching bases. The CDR3 contains 10 residues, cysteine and phenylalanine counted. The read is trimmed to its CDR3 DNA, 30 bases read in frame from base 1. In the germline V gene, CDR1 corresponds to ENHRY and CDR2 to SYGVKD. V loses 10 bases of germline sequence and J loses 7 bases, and the interval between the two ends is 10 bases.